This T cell receptor beta chain is from a study of a mutant IDH1 vaccine in newly diagnosed glioma. Study at large: Former treatment meant radiotherapy, temozolomide, or both; the majority had gotten both.

The CDR3 contains 14 residues. Trimming cost V 1 base and J 3 bases; bases outside gene matches: 4. The germline V gene has CDR1 SGHTS and CDR2 YDEGEE. As for time point: week 35, safety follow-up. Every vaccine dose comprised 300 ug of mutant IDH1 20-mer peptide plus topical imiquimod. Concerning this clone itself: Its antigen remains unknown.

Notes on the study in general: Overall, 90% to 95% of patients had vaccine-induced immune responses.

This table comes from immunoSEQ multiplex PCR, and its TCRdb copy is limited to in-frame clones, with some not included. The sample yields 44,000 or so clones, 81% seen once. This TCR was sampled from a woman aged 40-49 years with glioma. Some clones in this sample may be carry-over from other donors' samples. The sequenced sample was PBMCs, obtained from a glioma patient whose treatment included an IDH1 peptide vaccine. The V gene is TRBV5-8, the J gene TRBJ2-7; 7 nucleotides line up with TRBD2. CDR3 nucleotides: TGTGCCAGCAGCTTGCCTAGCGGATTCTACGAGCAGTACTTC. As protein: CASSLPSGFYEQYF.